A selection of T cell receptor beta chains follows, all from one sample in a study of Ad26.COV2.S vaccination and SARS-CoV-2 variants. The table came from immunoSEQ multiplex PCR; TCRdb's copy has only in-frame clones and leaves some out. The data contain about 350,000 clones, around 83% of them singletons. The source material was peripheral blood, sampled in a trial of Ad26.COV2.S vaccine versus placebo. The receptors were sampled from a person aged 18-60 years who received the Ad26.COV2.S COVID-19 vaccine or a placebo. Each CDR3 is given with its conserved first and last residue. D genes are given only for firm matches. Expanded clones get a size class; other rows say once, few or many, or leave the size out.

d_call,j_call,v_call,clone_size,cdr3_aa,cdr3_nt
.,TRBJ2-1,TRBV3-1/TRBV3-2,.,CASSQGGRGAYNEQFF,TGTGCCAGCAGCCAAGGGGGACGGGGGGCGTACAATGAGCAGTTCTTC
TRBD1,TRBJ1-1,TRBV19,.,CASSSGTDPNTEAFF,TGTGCCAGTAGTAGCGGGACAGATCCGAACACTGAAGCTTTCTTT
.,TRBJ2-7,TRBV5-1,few,CASSWDGGPTYEQYF,TGCGCCAGCAGCTGGGACGGGGGGCCAACCTACGAGCAGTACTTC
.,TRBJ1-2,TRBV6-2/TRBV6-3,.,CASSQGQIPNYGYTF,TGTGCCAGCAGCCAAGGACAGATTCCTAACTATGGCTACACCTTC
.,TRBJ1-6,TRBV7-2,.,CASSQIDRNSPLHF,TGTGCCAGCAGCCAAATCGACAGAAATTCACCCCTCCACTTT
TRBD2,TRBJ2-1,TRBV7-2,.,CASSLASGMVHNEQFF,TGTGCCAGCAGCTTAGCTAGCGGGATGGTCCACAATGAGCAGTTCTTC
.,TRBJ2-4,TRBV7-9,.,CASSSYRDLAKNIQYF,TGTGCCAGCAGCTCGTACAGGGACTTAGCCAAAAACATTCAGTACTTC
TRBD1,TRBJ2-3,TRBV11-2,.,CASSSRDRGRADTQYF,TGTGCCAGCAGCTCCCGGGACAGGGGGCGCGCAGATACGCAGTATTTT
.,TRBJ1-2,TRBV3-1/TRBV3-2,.,CASSQVRAGRYTF,TGTGCCAGCAGCCAAGTCCGGGCAGGGCGCTACACCTTC
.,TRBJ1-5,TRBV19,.,CASSIRAGNQPQHF,TGTGCCAGTAGTATTCGGGCAGGGAATCAGCCCCAGCATTTT
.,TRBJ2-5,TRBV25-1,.,CASRMDTETQYF,TGTGCCAGCAGGATGGACACGGAGACCCAGTACTTC
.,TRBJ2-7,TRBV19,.,CASSSPGLGTYEQYF,TGTGCCAGTAGTAGTCCCGGACTGGGAACCTACGAGCAGTACTTC
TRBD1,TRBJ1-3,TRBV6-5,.,CASSYKGQGSGNTIYF,TGTGCCAGCAGTTACAAAGGACAGGGCTCTGGAAACACCATATATTTT
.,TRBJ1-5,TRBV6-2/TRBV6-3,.,CASSYGGDGQPQHF,TGTGCCAGCAGTTACGGAGGGGACGGTCAGCCCCAGCATTTT
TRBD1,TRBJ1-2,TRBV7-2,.,CASSFQAPGQGDGYTF,TGTGCCAGCAGCTTTCAAGCTCCGGGACAGGGAGATGGCTACACCTTC
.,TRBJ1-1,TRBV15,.,CATSRDSSVGAGTEAFF,TGTGCCACCAGCAGAGATTCCTCCGTGGGGGCCGGCACTGAAGCTTTCTTT
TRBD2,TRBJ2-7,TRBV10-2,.,CASSDGTSGVYEQYF,TGCGCCAGCAGCGACGGGACTAGCGGGGTTTACGAGCAGTACTTC
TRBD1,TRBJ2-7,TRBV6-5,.,CASSSTGTGGLHEQYF,TGTGCCAGCAGTTCGACCGGGACAGGGGGGTTGCACGAGCAGTACTTC
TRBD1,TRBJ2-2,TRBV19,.,CASSIRLSGTGSTGELFF,TGTGCCAGTAGTATAAGATTGTCCGGGACAGGGAGCACCGGGGAGCTGTTTTTT
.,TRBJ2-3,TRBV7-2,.,CASSLDREDTQYF,TGTGCCAGCAGCTTAGATAGGGAGGATACGCAGTATTTT
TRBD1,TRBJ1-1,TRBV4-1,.,CASSRRQGANTEAFF,TGCGCCAGCAGCCGGAGACAGGGAGCGAACACTGAAGCTTTCTTT
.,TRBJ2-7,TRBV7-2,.,CASSLGGGRDNEQYF,TGTGCCAGCAGCTTAGGTGGGGGAAGGGACAACGAGCAGTACTTC
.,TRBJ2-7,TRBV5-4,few,CASSTSGYEQYF,TGTGCCAGCAGCACTTCAGGGTACGAGCAGTACTTC
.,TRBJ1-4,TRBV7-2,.,CASSATGLANEKLFF,TGTGCCAGCAGCGCCACAGGGCTGGCTAATGAAAAACTGTTTTTT
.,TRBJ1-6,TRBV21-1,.,CASRRDAGTLYNSPLHF,TGTGCCAGCAGGCGGGATGCAGGGACCCTCTATAATTCACCCCTCCACTTT
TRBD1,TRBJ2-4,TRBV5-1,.,CASSYQGAGAKNIQYF,TGCGCCAGCAGCTATCAGGGGGCCGGGGCCAAAAACATTCAGTACTTC
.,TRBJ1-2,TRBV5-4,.,CASSLGRGSGYGYTF,TGTGCCAGCAGCTTGGGCAGGGGTTCTGGCTATGGCTACACCTTC
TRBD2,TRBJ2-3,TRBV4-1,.,CASSQVYTSGSTDTQYF,TGCGCCAGCAGCCAAGTATATACTAGCGGAAGCACAGATACGCAGTATTTT
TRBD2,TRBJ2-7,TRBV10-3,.,CAISVGLAVYEQYF,TGTGCCATCAGTGTCGGACTAGCGGTCTACGAGCAGTACTTC
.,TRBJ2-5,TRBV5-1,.,CASSESGEETQYF,TGCGCCAGCAGCGAATCGGGAGAAGAGACCCAGTACTTC
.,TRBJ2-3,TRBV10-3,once,CAIRGQFLTGTQYF,TGTGCCATCAGAGGGCAGTTCCTCACGGGTACGCAGTATTTT
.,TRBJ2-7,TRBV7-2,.,CASSFGTVVYEQYF,TGTGCCAGCAGCTTCGGGACTGTCGTCTACGAGCAGTACTTC
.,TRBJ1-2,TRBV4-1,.,CASSTKTGIYGYTF,TGCGCCAGCAGCACAAAAACAGGGATCTATGGCTACACCTTC
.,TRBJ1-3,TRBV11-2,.,CASRITGTPKSGNTIYF,TGTGCCAGCAGGATAACCGGGACGCCTAAGAGTGGAAACACCATATATTTT
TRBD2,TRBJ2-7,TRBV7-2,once,CASSLRREAHEQYF,TGTGCCAGCAGCTTACGGCGGGAGGCCCACGAGCAGTACTTC
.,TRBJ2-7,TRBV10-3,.,CAISDQGKDYEQYF,TGTGCCATCAGTGATCAGGGCAAGGACTACGAGCAGTACTTC
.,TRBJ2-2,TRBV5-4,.,CASSFPGTNTGELFF,TGTGCCAGCAGCTTTCCTGGCACGAACACCGGGGAGCTGTTTTTT
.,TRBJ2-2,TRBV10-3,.,CATRGIGGNTGELFF,TGTGCCACGAGGGGAATAGGGGGAAACACCGGGGAGCTGTTTTTT
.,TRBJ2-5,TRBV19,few,CASSIDQGGNQETQYF,TGTGCCAGTAGTATAGATCAAGGGGGAAACCAAGAGACCCAGTACTTC
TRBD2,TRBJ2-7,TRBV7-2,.,CASSGGTSGYSYEQYF,TGTGCCAGCAGCGGAGGGACTAGCGGTTACTCCTACGAGCAGTACTTC
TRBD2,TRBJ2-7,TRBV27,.,CASPLAGRGSYEQYF,TGTGCCAGTCCCTTAGCGGGCAGAGGGTCCTACGAGCAGTACTTC
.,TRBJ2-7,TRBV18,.,CASQLRGTNREQYF,TGTGCCAGTCAACTCAGGGGAACAAATCGCGAGCAGTACTTC
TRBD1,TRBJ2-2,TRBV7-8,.,CASSRDRGRTGELFF,TGTGCCAGCAGCCGGGACAGGGGGCGAACCGGGGAGCTGTTTTTT
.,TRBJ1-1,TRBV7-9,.,CASSLVRGPSEAFF,TGTGCCAGCAGCTTAGTTCGGGGGCCGAGTGAAGCTTTCTTT
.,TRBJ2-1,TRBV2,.,CASSPGYNEQFF,TGTGCCAGCAGTCCGGGGTACAATGAGCAGTTCTTC
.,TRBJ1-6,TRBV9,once,CASSLRNSLSPLHF,TGTGCCAGCAGCCTCCGGAACAGCCTCTCACCCCTCCACTTT
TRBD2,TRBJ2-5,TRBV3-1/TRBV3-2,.,CASSQALAGKKGWHQETQYF,TGTGCCAGCAGCCAAGCACTAGCGGGGAAAAAGGGGTGGCACCAAGAGACCCAGTACTTC
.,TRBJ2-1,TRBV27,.,CASTRTDPSYNEQFF,TGTGCCAGCACGCGGACAGATCCATCCTACAATGAGCAGTTCTTC